The 15 T cell receptor beta chains below were found in one sample sequenced in a study of T-cell memory formation after mild COVID-19. TCRdb re-called the 5' RACE reads through MiXCR, storing one row per CDR3 protein. The table lists about 170,000 distinct CDR3 sequences, approximately 12% of them singletons. The source material was PBMCs or a T cell subset sorted from them (not recorded which). The receptor source for this set is a man aged 18 to 30 who had mild COVID-19 (a few samples of this study predate the infection). Cell type and time point are not known.

The rearrangement links TRBV4-2 to TRBJ1-4; perhaps TRBD1 as D (5 bases). Deletions cut 2 bases from V and 3 bases from J, with 10 bases between. The length of the CDR3 is 15 residues. Germline V CDR1 and CDR2: LGHNA, YNFKEQ. The CDR3 region is CASSQRRGANEKLFF. In DNA, the CDR3 is TGTGCCAGCAGCCAAAGAAGGGGTGCTAATGAAAAACTGTTTTTT.

The rearrangement links TRBV4-1 to TRBJ2-3; D is uncertain. This CDR3 region has 15 residues. Trimming stripped 4 bases from V and 2 bases from J, with 13 bases between. Germline-derived CDR1 and CDR2 are MGHRA and YSYEKL. This CDR3 is CASSPIHRATDTQYF. CDR3 nucleotide sequence: TGCGCCAGCAGCCCCATCCACAGAGCCACAGATACGCAGTATTTT.

J is TRBJ1-4 and V is TRBV12-3 or TRBV12-4, with TRBD1 as a possible D gene (5 bases). This CDR3 is 15 amino acids long. The V end was cut by 6 bases, the J end by 8 bases, with 19 bases between. This chain's CDR3 is CASSRNGGGEEKLFF. For the CDR3, the DNA is TGTGCCAGCAGCCGTAACGGGGGAGGGGAAGAAAAACTGTTTTTT.

The V and J genes are TRBV21-1 and TRBJ1-1; the DNA was not compared with TRBD1, the D call given in the table. TRBV21-1 is tagged as a pseudogene. The CDR3 spans 13 residues. CDR3 in amino acids: CASSKWRGTEAFF. For the CDR3, the DNA is TGTGCCAGCAGCAAATGGCGGGGGACTGAAGCTTTCTTT.

This clonotype was seen a handful of times. The chain has TRBV24-1 and TRBJ2-7; no reliable D call. The germline V gene has CDR1 KGHDR and CDR2 SFDVKD. CDR3 length equals 12 residues. CDR3 bases: TGTCCGGACGGCCTTGTCCTCTACGAGCAGTACGTC. Translating gives CPDGLVLYEQYV.

This clonotype was detected only once. The chain carries TRBV3-1 and TRBJ1-4, with 8 bases aligning to TRBD1. V shed 2 bases and J 8 bases; nucleotides not matched to a gene: 4. The CDR3 length is 14 residues. CDR1 is LGHDT and CDR2 is YNNKEL in the germline V gene (reference sequence). The CDR3 region has the DNA TGTGCCAGCAGCCAACAGGGGGCTTTCGAAAAACTGTTTTTT. Translated: CASSQQGAFEKLFF.

The chain uses TRBV7-9 and TRBJ2-3; 10 bases agree with TRBD1. The V and J ends lost 5 bases and 4 bases, in that order; junction bases with no gene match: 6. Per germline, CDR1 SEHNR and CDR2 FQNEAQ (reference sequence). The CDR3 totals 15 residues. The CDR3 protein is CASSTTGGASDTQYF. Here the CDR3 DNA reads TGTGCCAGCAGCACGACAGGGGGCGCATCAGATACGCAGTATTTT.

This chain joins TRBV7-3 and TRBJ2-5; the D is unclear. V lost 3 bases and J 5 bases, leaving 7 bases between the germline ends. Germline V gene lookup returns CDR1 SGHTA and CDR2 FQGTGA. This CDR3 has 12 residues. The CDR3 bases are TGTGCCAGCAGCTTCTTGGGGGAGACCCAGTACTTC. This codes for CASSFLGETQYF.

This clonotype has a count of ten or more. For the CDR3, the DNA is TGCAGTGCTAGAGACGGACAGGGTCTCCAAGAGACCCAGTACTTC. Its translation: CSARDGQGLQETQYF. The chain couples TRBV20-1 to TRBJ2-5; 8 bases are shared with TRBD1. The CDR3 is made up of 15 amino acids. Per the germline V gene, CDR1 is DFQATT and CDR2 is SNEGSKA (reference sequence). Trimming took 0 bases from V and 1 from J; bases not matched to a gene: 4.

The genes are TRBV7-2 and TRBJ2-6, with 9 bases identical to TRBD1. With 5 bases clipped from V and 2 bases from J, the junction kept 13 bases outside the gene matches. CDR3 length: 19 amino acids. The germline gives CDR1 SGHTA, CDR2 FQGNSA. Here the CDR3 reads CASSPFTGGYKPGANVLTF. CDR3 nucleotides: TGTGCCAGCAGCCCTTTCACAGGGGGCTATAAGCCTGGGGCCAACGTCCTGACTTTC.

The chain employs TRBV6-6 and TRBJ2-7, with 8 bases fitting TRBD1. Germline CDR1 MNHNY, CDR2 SVGAGI (reference sequence). The CDR3 consists of 15 residues. With V trimmed by 4 bases and J by 1 base, 6 bases remained unmatched. The DNA for the CDR3 is TGTGCCAGCAGTTTTCCGGGACAGGTGTCCTACGAGCAGTACTTC. Translated, it gives CASSFPGQVSYEQYF.

This clonotype was seen more than once but under ten times. The gene calls are TRBV7-9 and TRBJ1-1; D is unclear. The CDR3 runs to 12 residues. Germline CDR1 SEHNR, CDR2 FQNEAQ (reference sequence). V lost 0 bases to trimming and J lost 7 bases, with 6 bases between them. The CDR3 protein is CASSLARGEAFF. The CDR3 DNA reads as TGTGCCAGCAGCTTAGCCCGGGGTGAAGCTTTCTTT.

This clonotype was observed at least ten times. The CDR3 region is CASSVQQGADYGYTF. In nucleotides, the CDR3 is TGCGCCAGCAGCGTTCAACAGGGGGCTGACTATGGCTACACCTTC. The chain carries TRBV5-1 and TRBJ1-2; 9 bases match TRBD1. Trimming removed 4 bases from V and 3 bases from J; junction bases left unmatched: 7. The length of the CDR3 is 15 residues. CDR1 and CDR2 from the germline V gene are SGHRS and YFSETQ.

V and J are TRBV28 and TRBJ2-3, with 8 bases fitting TRBD2. CDR3 length equals 15 residues. Germline CDR1 reads MDHEN; CDR2 reads SYDVKM. The V gene end was trimmed by 2 bases and the J gene end by 6 bases; junction bases not matched to a gene: 7. The DNA for the CDR3 is TGTGCCAGCAGTTTAGAACGGGGGGGCCGGGATACGCAGTATTTT. Residues: CASSLERGGRDTQYF.

This chain connects TRBV5-1 to TRBJ2-5, with 11 bases lining up with TRBD2. Losses at the gene ends were 3 bases for V and 5 bases for J; bases not matched to a gene: 9. Looked up from germline, CDR1 is SGHRS and CDR2 is YFSETQ. The CDR3 has 16 amino acids. The CDR3 nucleotides read TGCGCCAGCAGCTCGGGGACTAGCGGCGCCTGGGAGACCCAGTACTTC. It translates to CASSSGTSGAWETQYF.